This T cell receptor beta chain was captured by sequencing in a study of a mutant IDH1 vaccine in newly diagnosed glioma. As for the study in general: Prior therapy was radiotherapy, temozolomide, or both; most received both.

This CDR3 comprises 16 residues. J lost 1 base, V lost 0 bases, and 3 bases had no gene match. Details on this clone: Its specificity is unknown.

Indicated time point: week 23, last vaccination. Vaccine doses each comprised 300 ug of mutant IDH1 20-mer peptide, with topical imiquimod. Profiled with immunoSEQ multiplex PCR; TCRdb holds only in-frame clones, not every one. The profile shows roughly 52,000 clones, 75% to 90% of them singletons. Sequenced material: PBMCs, taken from a glioma patient whose treatment included an IDH1 peptide vaccine. This chain connects TRBV23-1 to TRBJ2-1, with TRBD1 identical over 7 bases. TRBV23-1 is sorted into the ORF group, with uncertain function. The receptor comes from a man aged 35 to 55 with glioma. CDR3 bases: TGCGCCAGCAGTCAATCCGTGACAGGGTCCTACAATGAGCAGTTCTTC. Protein product: CASSQSVTGSYNEQFF.